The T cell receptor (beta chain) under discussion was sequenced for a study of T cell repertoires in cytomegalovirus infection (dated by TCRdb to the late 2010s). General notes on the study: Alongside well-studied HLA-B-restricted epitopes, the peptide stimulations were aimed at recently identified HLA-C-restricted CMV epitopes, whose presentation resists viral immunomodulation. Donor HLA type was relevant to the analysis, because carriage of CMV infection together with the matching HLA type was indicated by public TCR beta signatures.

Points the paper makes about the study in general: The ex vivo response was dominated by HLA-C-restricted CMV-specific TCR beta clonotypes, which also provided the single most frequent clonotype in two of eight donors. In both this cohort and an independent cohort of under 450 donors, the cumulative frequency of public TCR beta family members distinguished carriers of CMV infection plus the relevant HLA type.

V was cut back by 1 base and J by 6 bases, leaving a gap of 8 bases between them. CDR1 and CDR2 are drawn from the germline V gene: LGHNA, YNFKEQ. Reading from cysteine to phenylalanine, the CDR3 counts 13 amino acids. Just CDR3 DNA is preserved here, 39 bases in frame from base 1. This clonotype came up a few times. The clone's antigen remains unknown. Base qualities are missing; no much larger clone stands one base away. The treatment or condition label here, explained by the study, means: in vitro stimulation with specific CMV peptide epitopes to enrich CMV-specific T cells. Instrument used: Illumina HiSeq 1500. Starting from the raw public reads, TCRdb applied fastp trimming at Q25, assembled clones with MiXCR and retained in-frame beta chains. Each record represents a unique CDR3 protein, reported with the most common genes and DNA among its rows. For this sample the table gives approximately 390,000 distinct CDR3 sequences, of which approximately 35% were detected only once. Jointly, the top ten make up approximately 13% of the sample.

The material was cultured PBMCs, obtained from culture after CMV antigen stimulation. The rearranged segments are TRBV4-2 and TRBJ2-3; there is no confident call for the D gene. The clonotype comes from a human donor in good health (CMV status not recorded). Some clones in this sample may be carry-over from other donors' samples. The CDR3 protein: CASSQVGLDTQYF. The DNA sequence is TGTGCCAGCAGCCAAGTAGGCCTGGATACGCAGTATTTT.